The rows below give T cell receptor beta chains drawn from one sample of a study of blood T cell repertoires in COVID-19. The assay was immunoSEQ multiplex PCR, and TCRdb's table has in-frame clones only and misses some. This sample has about 130,000 clones, with approximately 90% found just once. The sequenced sample was peripheral blood. All receptors come from a man aged 55 to 69 with active or convalescent COVID-19. CDR3s include the opening cysteine and the closing phenylalanine or tryptophan. A D gene is named only where the DNA matches it firmly. Some rows mark clone size as missing; the rest say once, few, many or name a class of expanded clone.

16,.,TRBV5-1,TRBJ2-5,TRBD1,CASSLPQGGGQETQYF,TGCGCCAGCAGCTTACCACAGGGGGGAGGCCAAGAGACCCAGTACTTC
16,.,TRBV18,TRBJ2-5,.,CASSPSAGPRFETQYF,TGTGCCAGCTCCCCCTCGGCGGGACCAAGATTCGAGACCCAGTACTTC
13,.,TRBV4-1,TRBJ2-1,.,CASSQERGSEQFF,TGCGCCAGCAGCCAAGAGCGAGGGAGTGAGCAGTTCTTC
15,.,TRBV2,TRBJ1-2,TRBD1,CASKSDRGSNYGYTF,TGTGCCAGCAAATCCGACAGGGGCAGTAACTATGGCTACACCTTC
16,.,TRBV28,TRBJ2-7,TRBD2,CASSLTGGRAIYEQYF,TGTGCCAGCAGTTTAACTGGCGGGAGGGCCATCTACGAGCAGTACTTC
15,.,TRBV28,TRBJ1-1,TRBD1,CASSLTGTGFTEAFF,TGTGCCAGCAGTTTAACAGGGACAGGTTTCACTGAAGCTTTCTTT
15,once,TRBV30,TRBJ2-5,.,CAWSHSGVEGETQYF,TGTGCCTGGAGCCATTCAGGGGTTGAGGGAGAGACCCAGTACTTC
13,.,TRBV19,TRBJ1-2,.,CASSMGTDYGYTF,TGTGCCAGTAGTATGGGGACTGACTATGGCTACACCTTC
15,.,TRBV6-5,TRBJ1-5,TRBD1,CASSTWDRGSQPQHF,TGTGCCAGCAGTACCTGGGACAGGGGTTCGCAGCCCCAGCATTTT
16,.,TRBV5-1,TRBJ2-5,TRBD1,CASSLGPGTGSETQYF,TGCGCCAGCAGCTTGGGGCCCGGGACAGGGTCAGAGACCCAGTACTTC
15,.,TRBV30,TRBJ1-5,TRBD1,CAWSVLDRGNQPQHF,TGTGCCTGGAGTGTACTGGACAGGGGTAATCAGCCCCAGCATTTT
17,.,TRBV6-1,TRBJ1-4,TRBD1,CASSEPRTGGRGEKLFF,TGTGCCAGCAGTGAACCGAGAACAGGGGGTCGGGGTGAAAAACTGTTTTTT
14,.,TRBV30,TRBJ1-5,TRBD1,CAWSGGTVGQPQHF,TGTGCCTGGAGTGGTGGGACAGTAGGGCAGCCCCAGCATTTT
15,.,TRBV19,TRBJ2-6,.,CASSPPGGRANVLTF,TGTGCCAGTAGTCCCCCGGGGGGCCGGGCCAACGTCCTGACTTTC